This T cell receptor (beta chain) derives from a study of cytomegalovirus exposure and HLA in healthy donors (dated by TCRdb to 2015 to 2018). Some background on the complete study: According to an earlier analysis of a few hundred of the donors, about 179 million T cells yielded some 110 million unique TCR beta sequences and approximately 280 Gb of sequence data. An early release covering over 500 HLA-typed donors comprised 250 to 350 gigabases of sequencing data and around 80 million unique TCR sequences. The genetic ancestry cluster associated with self-reported Caucasian donors included roughly four fifths of the roughly 400 genotyped donors. The study was designed to test whether signatures of past pathogen exposure could be identified by cataloging public T cell receptors. The study profiled the T cell repertoires of approximately 700 subjects by immunosequencing and related them to cytomegalovirus serostatus. Besides the first cohort of approximately 670 subjects, a separate validation cohort made up of roughly 120 different subjects was used. The study combined high-throughput TCR immunosequencing, statistical association of individual TCRs with disease status, and machine learning to predict cytomegalovirus infection status. A later analysis re-analyzed previously published TCR beta repertoires from roughly 630 donors and added high-resolution HLA genotyping to study TCR occurrence patterns. Rather than drawing on any new phenotypic data, the later analysis identified candidate immune exposures from TCR beta sequences and the way those sequences occurred across donors. An earlier analysis of 450 to 750 of the donors used high-throughput TCR beta sequencing to judge whether each TCR beta V gene segment behaved as functional or pseudogenic. Donor age, sex, ethnicity and CMV serostatus were collected together with the repertoire data. A later genetic analysis used genome-wide SNP genotypes for about 65% of the 666 donors, treating that subset as a discovery cohort. Every discovery cohort repertoire had been produced on one sequencing platform. HLA typing included class I and class II loci at four-digit resolution. Typing coverage differed by locus: A, B, C, DRB1 and DQB1 were typed in roughly 629-640 donors, DQA1 in about 510, DPA1 in around 610, and DPB1 in just under 490. Because of strong linkage in the cohort, roughly five DR-DQ haplotypes were treated as single units for association and clustering. Among several hundred genotyped donors of the cohort, an average of roughly 230,000 unique TCR beta nucleotide sequences was sequenced per donor, of which roughly 17% were non-productive. Overall results and qualifications from the work: A total of 164 TCR beta chains were listed by the study as associated with cytomegalovirus. Linkage disequilibrium might explain the correlated functional status among segregating V segments, but an unknown experimental factor could not be ruled out. A later analysis found that HLA-associated TCR beta chains were more clonally expanded and had lower generation probabilities than equally common non-associated chains. According to a later analysis, most CMV-associated TCR beta chains appeared to be HLA-restricted, and the HLA associations seemed to be driven largely by CMV exposure. CMV serostatus was the only immune exposure information available for the cohort. Assigning TCR associations to individual alleles was difficult when HLA alleles, especially DR and DQ, strongly co-occurred. In a later analysis, TCR association rates were found to vary across HLA loci, with the most associated TCRs seen for DRB1 alleles and the fewest for HLA-C alleles. The sequencing pipeline was judged likely to have produced a cluster of highly shared sequence variants as a technical artifact. Roughly uniform sequencing depth across donors was assumed in presence/absence analyses, although this assumption may not hold. In vitro tests confirmed that a few of the cytomegalovirus-associated TCR beta chains recognize cytomegalovirus antigens. In a later genetic analysis, a missense DCLRE1C variant was associated with V-gene and J-gene trimming of TCR beta chains, and the association was replicated in an independent cohort. The earlier analysis of some 560 of the donors excluded seventeen rarely observed V segments, including chromosome 9 orphons, because counts were too low. A further reported finding was that TCR beta sequences accurately predicted the HLA-A and HLA-B alleles for most subjects in the first cohort. This cohort had only TCR beta chains sequenced, and the lack of alpha or paired-chain data limited which features could be detected. Some IMGT-functional V segments, including TRBV6-2 and TRBV6-3, could not be told apart with the 87-base-pair reads, so those segments were excluded. Most TCR sequences were observed very rarely across donors, whereas some public TCRs were present in many individuals. According to the authors, the approach could potentially be generalized to other disease states and immunological phenotypes. According to a later genetic analysis, donors in an Asian-associated ancestry cluster had fewer N-insertions in productive TCRs than the approximately 650-donor mean. The classifier was reported to diagnose cytomegalovirus status with high specificity and sensitivity in both the original and validation cohorts. In an earlier analysis of about 550 of the donors, most TCR beta V segments were observed in productive rearrangements about 90% or about 30% of the time, broadly matching IMGT annotations. Because HLA typing was missing for some donors at each locus, association tests included only the typed subset. In a later analysis, several top co-occurrence clusters were reported to appear linked to parvovirus B19, influenza, CMV and Epstein-Barr virus. In a later analysis, 15,000 to 20,000 TCR beta sequences were associated with specific HLA alleles at a false discovery rate of 0.05.

Taken from cysteine to phenylalanine, the CDR3 has 14 residues. The retained sequence is limited to the CDR3, 42 bases, with the frame set at the first base. V is pared back by 11 bases and J by 4 bases, with 21 bases lying between the germline termini. The germline V gene supplies CDR1 MNHNS and CDR2 SASEGT. The cohort was made up of about 670 healthy bone marrow donors. At the time of sampling, all cohort members were nominally healthy, though unrecorded immune exposures were likely present. The donor tested CMV seronegative, placing the donor among the 350 to 400 seronegative members of the cohort. A peripheral blood sample was provided by each donor, and peripheral blood mononuclear cells were used for TCR beta sequencing. The Qiagen DNeasy Blood Extraction Kit was used to extract genomic DNA from the blood cell samples. Library creation used the immunoSEQ multiplex PCR assay. A mixture of 60 forward primers for TCR Vbeta segments and 13 reverse primers for TCR Jbeta segments was used in the multiplex PCR. Amplification of the CDR3 region of rearranged TCR beta genes was performed with a multiplex PCR assay on genomic DNA. Amplified TCR beta libraries were sequenced as 87-base-pair reads on the Illumina HiSeq System. The study's own analysis went as follows. A later analysis counted tens of millions of unique TCR beta chains across the approximately 700 repertoires, and some 11 million of these chains were shared by at least two donors. Raw reads were error-corrected and collapsed into unique sequences by a nearest-neighbor algorithm in which closely related sequences were merged to remove PCR and sequencing errors. V, D and J gene segments were assigned by aligning CDR3 sequences to IMGT reference sequences. For a sequence to be retained, a match of at least six nucleotides was required to both a V gene segment and a J gene segment. Rearrangements were classified as productive when the CDR3 lacked stop codons and remained in frame with V and J, and all other rearrangements were classified as non-productive. CDR3 was defined by IMGT convention, running from the second conserved V-encoded cysteine to the conserved J-encoded phenylalanine. The earlier analysis of a few hundred of the donors excluded any sequence lacking an unambiguous match to a single V gene segment. In an earlier analysis of a few hundred of the donors, V segments were called functional above 56.7% productive rearrangements and were called segregating when the between-donor standard deviation exceeded 5%. A statistical classification framework was built for diagnosing cytomegalovirus status from the catalog of TCR beta chain sequences. V and J gene assignment, in a later analysis, came from comparing TCR nucleotide sequences with IMGT/GENE-DB human TR gene sequences. In a later analysis, CDR3 sequences and most-parsimonious VDJ recombination scenarios were assigned using the TCRdist pipeline. A later analysis defined each TCR beta chain by its CDR3 amino acid sequence plus V-gene family, and excluded reads lacking a unique V-gene family. In a later analysis, 450 to 600 highly shared, low-generation-probability nucleotide sequences were removed to address suspected cross-contamination and a sequencing artifact. For each public chain, a later analysis derived a clonal expansion index from normalized ranks of inferred template counts within each repertoire. A later analysis computed generation probabilities with a VDJ recombination model fitted to out-of-frame rearrangements, and checked the results against IGoR. Hypergeometric tests were used in a later analysis to score TCR-TCR, TCR-HLA and TCR-CMV co-occurrence, with a repertoire-size bias correction applied to the TCR pairs. In a later analysis, false discovery rates were estimated by permuting HLA or CMV assignments 20 times. A later analysis grouped co-occurring TCRs with DBSCAN, adding TCRdist sequence similarity when clustering within HLA-allele-positive subsets. Repertoires with fewer than 30,000 or more than 120,000 public chains, plus five repertoires with anomalous nucleotide sharing, were excluded from co-occurrence clustering. Here the immuneACCESS table is served through TCRdb, limited to in-frame sequences with V and J called. Missing clones are a known gap in these copies; in checked studies unresolved V genes cover under half, and the rest lacks a known reason. That table is the source of V, J and clone size, and D and trimming were worked out from the DNA. Across this sample there are about 140,000 clones, with around 65% seen only once. The ten largest clones capture 5.5% to 7% of the sample.

As for this clone: Its binding antigen is unknown. Nothing much larger sits one base from this clone, and base qualities are not available.

The sequence joins TRBV6-1 to TRBJ2-7; the D segment could be TRBD1, given 5 matching bases. Sequencing was done on a sample of PBMCs. This receptor was obtained from a woman aged 60-70 years in good health and CMV-seronegative. The CDR3 is CASLGRVRGYEQYF. The DNA sequence follows: TGTGCCTCCTTGGGCAGGGTTCGAGGTTACGAGCAGTACTTC.